This TCR beta chain stems from a study of radiotherapy plus CTLA-4 blockade in lung cancer. Assay used: immunoSEQ multiplex PCR; TCRdb lists only in-frame clones, some missing. The sample yields 30,000 to 40,000 clones, approximately 85% seen once. Findings of the study overall: Together with interferon-beta, which increased in serum after radiation, early dynamic changes in blood T cell clones were reportedly the best predictors of response.

A note on this clone: Its antigen remains unidentified.

The CDR3 extends over 18 amino acids. This TCR derives from a human donor with non-small cell lung cancer who had stable disease on radiotherapy plus ipilimumab. The source material was peripheral blood, sampled from a patient treated with radiotherapy plus ipilimumab. The rearrangement links TRBV12-2 to TRBJ2-1; TRBD1, the table's D call, was not compared with the DNA. TRBV12-2 is assigned pseudogene status. CDR3 loop: CALRPGQGTSESYNEQFF. CDR3 DNA: TGTGCGTTACGGCCGGGACAGGGAACCTCGGAATCCTACAATGAGCAGTTCTTC.